This TCR beta chain was recorded in a study of blood T cell repertoires in COVID-19. Study-level information: Sites across the United States, Italy and Spain contributed samples from acute and convalescent COVID-19. In each case, the material was cDNA or gDNA derived from T cells, B-cell-depleted T cells, or PBMCs.

Authors' data handling: Researchers report that nucleated cell counts were estimated from reference gene primer amplification. The repertoire was sequenced with immunoSEQ multiplex PCR; TCRdb's copy has only in-frame clones and lacks some. Clonal size and the V and J genes are those of that table, whereas D and trimming came from the DNA. The table lists 26,000 or so clones, 80% to 90% of them singletons. V gave up 6 bases and J gave up 2 bases, with 16 bases separating them. There are 15 residues in the CDR3. Per the germline V gene, CDR1 is SEHNR and CDR2 is FQNEAQ (reference sequence). Sequencing was done on a sample of peripheral blood. This TCR was sampled from a human donor in a cohort sampled during active COVID-19. The donor label of this sample is uncertain. The rearrangement joins TRBV7-9 to TRBJ2-5; a weak D match, TRBD1 (5 bases). The CDR3 loop reads CASSYGQIQQETQYF. CDR3 DNA: TGTGCCAGCAGTTATGGACAAATCCAACAAGAGACCCAGTACTTC.